The rows below give T cell receptor beta chains drawn from one sample of a study of T cell repertoires in cytomegalovirus infection. Their specific antigens are unknown. TCRdb reanalysed the reads using MiXCR and keeps one entry per CDR3 protein. The sample yields fewer than 150,000 distinct CDR3 sequences, over 30% seen once. Sequenced here: CD8+ T cells from cultured PBMCs, sampled from culture after CMV antigen stimulation. The receptor source for this set is a human donor in good health (CMV status not recorded). Some clones in this sample may be carry-over from other donors' samples. The CDR3 runs from the conserved cysteine through the conserved F or W. The order of the fields is V gene, D gene, clone size, J gene, CDR3 DNA, CDR3 protein. The D gene is left open where the match is weak. Expanded clones get a size class; other rows say once, few or many, or leave the size out.

V gene: TRBV28
D gene: -
clone size: few
J gene: TRBJ2-7
CDR3 DNA: TGTGCCAGCAGTTTACGGGCAGGCGGAGACGAGCAGTACTTC
CDR3 protein: CASSLRAGGDEQYF

V gene: TRBV4-1
D gene: -
clone size: -
J gene: TRBJ1-1
CDR3 DNA: TGCGCCAGCAGCCGAGGACAGTTGAACACTGAAGCTTTCTTT
CDR3 protein: CASSRGQLNTEAFF

V gene: TRBV10-3
D gene: TRBD2
clone size: -
J gene: TRBJ2-1
CDR3 DNA: TGTGCCATCAGTGGCGGGACTAGCGGGGGGGCTTCATTGTTGGATGAGCAGTTCTTC
CDR3 protein: CAISGGTSGGASLLDEQFF

V gene: TRBV5-5
D gene: -
clone size: -
J gene: TRBJ1-4
CDR3 DNA: TGTGCCAGCAGCCTACGACAGTCTAATGAAAAACTGTTTTTT
CDR3 protein: CASSLRQSNEKLFF

V gene: TRBV15
D gene: TRBD2
clone size: -
J gene: TRBJ2-3
CDR3 DNA: TGTGCCACCAGCACACTAGCGGTACCCACAGATACGCAGTATTTT
CDR3 protein: CATSTLAVPTDTQYF

V gene: TRBV20-1
D gene: TRBD1
clone size: -
J gene: TRBJ1-5
CDR3 DNA: TGCAGTGGGCGCGGGACAGTACTGGGTGATCAGCCCCAGCATTTT
CDR3 protein: CSGRGTVLGDQPQHF

V gene: TRBV15
D gene: TRBD2
clone size: -
J gene: TRBJ2-7
CDR3 DNA: TGTGCCACCAGCAGCCTCCTGGCGGGGGACCTCTCCTACGAGCAGTACTTC
CDR3 protein: CATSSLLAGDLSYEQYF

V gene: TRBV10-2
D gene: -
clone size: -
J gene: TRBJ2-1
CDR3 DNA: TGCGCCAGCAACGGAGGGGGCGTCTACAATGAGCAGTTCTTC
CDR3 protein: CASNGGGVYNEQFF

V gene: TRBV19
D gene: -
clone size: -
J gene: TRBJ1-3
CDR3 DNA: TGTGCCGGTAATCCTTCCCCAGCCGCTGGAAACACCATATATTTT
CDR3 protein: CAGNPSPAAGNTIYF

V gene: TRBV12-3/TRBV12-4
D gene: -
clone size: -
J gene: TRBJ1-1
CDR3 DNA: TGTGCCAGCAGTGACCAGGGGACGCTGGTAGCTTTCTTT
CDR3 protein: CASSDQGTLVAFF

V gene: TRBV6-2/TRBV6-3
D gene: TRBD2
clone size: -
J gene: TRBJ2-1
CDR3 DNA: TGTGCCAGCAGTTCTAGCGGGGTATCCTACAATGAGCAGTTCTTC
CDR3 protein: CASSSSGVSYNEQFF

V gene: TRBV7-6
D gene: -
clone size: few
J gene: TRBJ2-1
CDR3 DNA: TGTGCCAGCAGCTTACGCGGAGGCCGGGACAATGAGCAGTTCTTC
CDR3 protein: CASSLRGGRDNEQFF

V gene: TRBV7-9
D gene: -
clone size: -
J gene: TRBJ2-1
CDR3 DNA: TGTGCCAGCAGCTTCGGCCCCAAGGAGTTCTTC
CDR3 protein: CASSFGPKEFF

V gene: TRBV6-2/TRBV6-3
D gene: -
clone size: -
J gene: TRBJ2-7
CDR3 DNA: TGTGCCAGCAGTTACACCGACAGGTCCCGCTACGAGCAGTACTTC
CDR3 protein: CASSYTDRSRYEQYF

V gene: TRBV7-9
D gene: TRBD1
clone size: many
J gene: TRBJ1-5
CDR3 DNA: TGTGCCAGTGCAGGGACAGGGGGCCATAGCAATCAGCCCCAGCATTTT
CDR3 protein: CASAGTGGHSNQPQHF

V gene: TRBV5-6
D gene: -
clone size: few
J gene: TRBJ2-5
CDR3 DNA: TGTGCCAGCACCCCCGACCCCAGCTACCTTTGGGAGACCCAGTACTTC
CDR3 protein: CASTPDPSYLWETQYF

V gene: TRBV7-2
D gene: -
clone size: few
J gene: TRBJ2-7
CDR3 DNA: TGTGCCAGCAGCTTAAGTACCGGGGCCTACGAGCAGTACTTC
CDR3 protein: CASSLSTGAYEQYF

V gene: TRBV5-6
D gene: -
clone size: -
J gene: TRBJ1-6
CDR3 DNA: TGTGCCAGCAGCTTCGTGGGCTCCTATAATTCACCCCTCCACTTT
CDR3 protein: CASSFVGSYNSPLHF

V gene: TRBV4-1
D gene: -
clone size: -
J gene: TRBJ1-5
CDR3 DNA: TGCGCCAGCAGCCAAGGGTTCGAGCAGGGGTATCAGCCCCAGCATTTT
CDR3 protein: CASSQGFEQGYQPQHF

V gene: TRBV28
D gene: TRBD2
clone size: -
J gene: TRBJ2-5
CDR3 DNA: TGTGCCAGCAGTTCACCGACTAGCGGGTACCAAGAGACCCAGTACTTC
CDR3 protein: CASSSPTSGYQETQYF

V gene: TRBV7-6
D gene: TRBD1
clone size: many
J gene: TRBJ2-2
CDR3 DNA: TGTGCCAGCAGCTTCGACAGGGCTGCGAACACCGGGGAGCTGTTTTTT
CDR3 protein: CASSFDRAANTGELFF

V gene: TRBV18
D gene: -
clone size: -
J gene: TRBJ2-7
CDR3 DNA: TGTGCCAGCTCACCCTTATATGTTACCTCCTACGAGCAGTACTTC
CDR3 protein: CASSPLYVTSYEQYF

V gene: TRBV4-1
D gene: TRBD2
clone size: few
J gene: TRBJ2-3
CDR3 DNA: TGCGCCAGCAGCCAAGATTGGGCAGCGGGGGGATCAGATACGCAGTATTTT
CDR3 protein: CASSQDWAAGGSDTQYF

V gene: TRBV19
D gene: -
clone size: few
J gene: TRBJ1-4
CDR3 DNA: TGTGCCAGTAGACCACGAAAACAGGGTGGGATTGAAAAACTGTTTTTT
CDR3 protein: CASRPRKQGGIEKLFF

V gene: TRBV24-1
D gene: TRBD1
clone size: few
J gene: TRBJ2-1
CDR3 DNA: TGTGCCACCAGTGATCCGGGGACAGATGATGAGCAGTTCTTC
CDR3 protein: CATSDPGTDDEQFF

V gene: TRBV3-1
D gene: -
clone size: -
J gene: TRBJ2-1
CDR3 DNA: TGTGCCAGCAGCTTGCAGTCCAGTCGTCCGGCGACCTTC
CDR3 protein: CASSLQSSRPATF

V gene: TRBV6-5
D gene: -
clone size: few
J gene: TRBJ1-1
CDR3 DNA: TGTGCCAGCAGTTACAAAGGGGTGAACACTGAAGCTTTCTTT
CDR3 protein: CASSYKGVNTEAFF

V gene: TRBV27
D gene: -
clone size: -
J gene: TRBJ2-1
CDR3 DNA: TGTGCCAGCAGGATTTTCCCCCGGCGAGGGAAGGGCTTCGATGAGCAGTTCTTC
CDR3 protein: CASRIFPRRGKGFDEQFF

V gene: TRBV27
D gene: -
clone size: few
J gene: TRBJ1-4
CDR3 DNA: TGTGCCAGCAGTTCATATCGACAGTATAATGAAAAACTGTTTTTT
CDR3 protein: CASSSYRQYNEKLFF

V gene: TRBV2
D gene: -
clone size: -
J gene: TRBJ1-5
CDR3 DNA: TGTGCCAGCACTGACAGGAGTTCTACCGGCAATCAGCCCCAGCATTTT
CDR3 protein: CASTDRSSTGNQPQHF

V gene: TRBV19
D gene: -
clone size: few
J gene: TRBJ2-1
CDR3 DNA: TGTGCCAGTAGAGAGGGTCCGGAGCAGTTCTTC
CDR3 protein: CASREGPEQFF

V gene: TRBV15
D gene: TRBD1
clone size: few
J gene: TRBJ2-1
CDR3 DNA: TGTGCCACCAGCAGAAGGACAGGGGGCTTCTACAATGAGCAGTTCTTC
CDR3 protein: CATSRRTGGFYNEQFF

V gene: TRBV19
D gene: TRBD2
clone size: -
J gene: TRBJ2-3
CDR3 DNA: TGTGCCAGTAGTATAGATCGGGGGGCAGATACGCAGTATTTT
CDR3 protein: CASSIDRGADTQYF

V gene: TRBV27
D gene: -
clone size: once
J gene: TRBJ1-2
CDR3 DNA: TGTGCCAGCAGTCCCCGGGTAGGACGCTATGGCTACACCTTC
CDR3 protein: CASSPRVGRYGYTF

V gene: TRBV3-1
D gene: -
clone size: few
J gene: TRBJ2-1
CDR3 DNA: TGTGCCAGCAGCCAAACGCCATACAATGAGCAGTTCTTC
CDR3 protein: CASSQTPYNEQFF

V gene: TRBV5-1
D gene: TRBD1
clone size: -
J gene: TRBJ2-7
CDR3 DNA: TGCGCCAGCACCCGGGGACAGGGCCCCTACGAGCAGTACTTC
CDR3 protein: CASTRGQGPYEQYF

V gene: TRBV10-2
D gene: TRBD1
clone size: once
J gene: TRBJ1-6
CDR3 DNA: TGCGCCAGCACGGGACAGGGACATTCACCCCTCCACTTT
CDR3 protein: CASTGQGHSPLHF

V gene: TRBV7-7
D gene: -
clone size: -
J gene: TRBJ2-2
CDR3 DNA: TGTGCTAGCAGCTTAGACAGCTACACCGGGGAGCTGTTTTTT
CDR3 protein: CASSLDSYTGELFF

V gene: TRBV7-9
D gene: -
clone size: -
J gene: TRBJ1-2
CDR3 DNA: TGTGCCAGTGAGGTTGGCTACACCTTC
CDR3 protein: CASEVGYTF

V gene: TRBV29-1
D gene: -
clone size: few
J gene: TRBJ1-1
CDR3 DNA: TGCAGCGCTCGGGACACCCTGAACACTGAAGCTTTCTTT
CDR3 protein: CSARDTLNTEAFF

V gene: TRBV20-1
D gene: TRBD1
clone size: -
J gene: TRBJ1-4
CDR3 DNA: TGCAGTGCTAGATCCAGACAGGGGAGGAATGAAAAACTGTTTTTT
CDR3 protein: CSARSRQGRNEKLFF

V gene: TRBV5-1
D gene: TRBD2
clone size: few
J gene: TRBJ2-2
CDR3 DNA: TGCGCCAGCAGCGGGGGGACTAGCGGGGTCGTCCCGACCGGGGAGCTGTTTTTT
CDR3 protein: CASSGGTSGVVPTGELFF

V gene: TRBV7-3
D gene: -
clone size: -
J gene: TRBJ1-2
CDR3 DNA: TGTGCCAGCAGCACCGACGGCTATGGCTACACCTTC
CDR3 protein: CASSTDGYGYTF

V gene: TRBV4-1
D gene: TRBD1
clone size: -
J gene: TRBJ2-7
CDR3 DNA: TGCGCCAGCAGTCAAACTGGACAGGGCGACTACGAGCAGTACTTC
CDR3 protein: CASSQTGQGDYEQYF

V gene: TRBV12-3/TRBV12-4
D gene: -
clone size: -
J gene: TRBJ2-7
CDR3 DNA: TGTGCCAGCAGCTACAGGGTCGGGACCTACGAGCAGTACTTC
CDR3 protein: CASSYRVGTYEQYF

V gene: TRBV6-5
D gene: TRBD2
clone size: -
J gene: TRBJ2-7
CDR3 DNA: TGTGCCAGCAGTTACTCGACTAGCGGCCACTCCTACGAGCAGTACTTC
CDR3 protein: CASSYSTSGHSYEQYF